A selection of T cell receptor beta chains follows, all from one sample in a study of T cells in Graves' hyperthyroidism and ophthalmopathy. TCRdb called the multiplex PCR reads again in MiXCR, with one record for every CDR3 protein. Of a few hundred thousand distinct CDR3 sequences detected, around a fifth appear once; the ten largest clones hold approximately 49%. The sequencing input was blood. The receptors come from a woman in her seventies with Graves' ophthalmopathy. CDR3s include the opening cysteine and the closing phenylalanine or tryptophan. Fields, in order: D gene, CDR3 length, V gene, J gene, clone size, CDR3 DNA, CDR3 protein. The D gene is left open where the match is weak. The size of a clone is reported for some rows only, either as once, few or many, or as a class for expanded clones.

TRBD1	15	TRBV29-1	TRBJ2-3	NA	TGCAGCGTTGATCCCGGGACAGGGGCAACAGATACGCAGTATTTT	CSVDPGTGATDTQYF
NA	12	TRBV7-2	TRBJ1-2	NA	TGTGCCAGCAGGACTGGCCGTAAGGGCTACACCTTC	CASRTGRKGYTF
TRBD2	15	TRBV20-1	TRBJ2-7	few	TGCAGTGCTAGAGATAGCGGGAGATCCCCTTACGAGCAGTACTTC	CSARDSGRSPYEQYF
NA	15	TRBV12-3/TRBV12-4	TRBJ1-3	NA	TGTGCCAGCCGCCCCGAGGTAGGCTCTGGAAACACCATATATTTT	CASRPEVGSGNTIYF
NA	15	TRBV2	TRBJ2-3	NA	TGTGCCAGCAGGCGAATAGCGATAAGCACAGATACGCAGTATTTT	CASRRIAISTDTQYF
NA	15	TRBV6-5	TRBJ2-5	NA	TGTGCCAGCAGTTACTCGACTCCGGGCGGGGAGACCCAGTACTTC	CASSYSTPGGETQYF
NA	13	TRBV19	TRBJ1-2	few	TGTGCCGGACGGGGGGCATCGAACTATGGCTACACCTTC	CAGRGASNYGYTF
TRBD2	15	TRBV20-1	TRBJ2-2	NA	TGCAGTGCTAGAAGTAGCGGGAGGGGGACCGGGGAGCTGTTTTTT	CSARSSGRGTGELFF
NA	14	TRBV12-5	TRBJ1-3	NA	TGTGCTAGTGGTTTTGGGGGAACTGGAAACACCATATATTTT	CASGFGGTGNTIYF
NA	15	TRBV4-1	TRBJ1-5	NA	TGCGCCAGCAGCCAAGGAGTTCTTAGCAATCAGCACCAGCATTTT	CASSQGVLSNQHQHF
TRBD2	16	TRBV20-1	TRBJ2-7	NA	TGCAGTGCTAGAGCTGTAGCGGGAGACACCCTAGGGGAGCAGTACTTC	CSARAVAGDTLGEQYF
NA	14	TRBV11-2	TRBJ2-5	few	TGTGCCAGCAGCTTAGATTCGGCAGAAGAGACCCAGTACTTC	CASSLDSAEETQYF
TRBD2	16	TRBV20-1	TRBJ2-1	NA	TGCAGTGCACCAGACTCCAGACTAGCGGGAGGGGGTGAGCAGTTCTTC	CSAPDSRLAGGGEQFF
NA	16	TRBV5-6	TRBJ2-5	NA	TGTGCCAGCAGCTTGGGAAGGAGTTATTACCAAGAGACCCAGTACTTC	CASSLGRSYYQETQYF
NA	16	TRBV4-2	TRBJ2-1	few	TGTGCCAGCAGCCTCGCAGGGTTAGTGCGTGGGAATGAGCAGTTCTTC	CASSLAGLVRGNEQFF
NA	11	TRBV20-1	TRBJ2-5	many	TGCAGTGCTCTGGTCCGGGAGACCCAGTACTTC	CSALVRETQYF
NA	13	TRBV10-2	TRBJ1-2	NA	TGCGCCAGCAGTGCTGGGCAGGTGAACGGCTACACCTTC	CASSAGQVNGYTF
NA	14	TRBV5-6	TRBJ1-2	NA	TGTGCCAGCAGCTTCCAGGGCTCCAACTATGGCTACACCTTC	CASSFQGSNYGYTF
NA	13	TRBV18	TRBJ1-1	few	TGTGCCAGCTCACGAGAACAGGGTCTGAAAGCTTTCTTT	CASSREQGLKAFF
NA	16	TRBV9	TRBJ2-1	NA	TGTGCCAGCACCCAGTCAGCGGGTACGAGCGCGTATGAGCAGTTCTTC	CASTQSAGTSAYEQFF
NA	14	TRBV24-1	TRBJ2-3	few	TGTGCCACCAGTGATTCGGGCAACACAGATACGCAGTATTTT	CATSDSGNTDTQYF
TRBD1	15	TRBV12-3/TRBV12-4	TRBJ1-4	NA	TGTGCCAGCAGTTTATCAAGGGGGCTGACTGAAAAACTGTTTTTT	CASSLSRGLTEKLFF
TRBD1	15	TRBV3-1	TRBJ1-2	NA	TGTGCCAGCAGCCAAGGGGGACAGGTTTTCTATGGCTACACCTTC	CASSQGGQVFYGYTF
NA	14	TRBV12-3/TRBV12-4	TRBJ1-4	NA	TGTGCCAGCAGTTTAGCAGGGACTAATGAAAAACTGTTTTTT	CASSLAGTNEKLFF
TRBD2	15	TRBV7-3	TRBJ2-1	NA	TGTGCCAGCAGCTCTAGCGGGAGGGCCTTTAATGAGCAGTTCTTC	CASSSSGRAFNEQFF
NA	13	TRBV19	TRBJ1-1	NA	TGTGCCAGTACAGGGGTAGGAGACACTGAAGCTTTCTTT	CASTGVGDTEAFF
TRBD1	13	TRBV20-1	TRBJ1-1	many	TGCAGTGCTGGAAGGACAGGAGGAACTGAAGCTTTCTTT	CSAGRTGGTEAFF
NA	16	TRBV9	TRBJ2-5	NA	TGTGCCAGCAGCGTTGGCACAATGGGGGCCCGGGAGACCCAGTACTTC	CASSVGTMGARETQYF
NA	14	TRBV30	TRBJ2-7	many	TGTGCCTGGGTCCCGCGGGGCCCCTCCTACGAGCAGTACTTC	CAWVPRGPSYEQYF
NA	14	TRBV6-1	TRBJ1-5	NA	TGTGCCAGCAGGCCGCTGGACAGTTCCCGGCCCCAGCATTTT	CASRPLDSSRPQHF
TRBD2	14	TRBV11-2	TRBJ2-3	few	TGTGCCAGCAGCATCCGGACTAGCGGAGATACGCAGTATTTT	CASSIRTSGDTQYF
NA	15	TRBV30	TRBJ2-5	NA	TGTGCCTGGAGGAGGCTGCAAGGTCATCAAGAGACCCAGTACTTC	CAWRRLQGHQETQYF
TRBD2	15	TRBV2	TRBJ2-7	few	TGTGCCAGCAGTGGCGGGCTAGCGGGTTTGGGGGAGCAGTACTTC	CASSGGLAGLGEQYF
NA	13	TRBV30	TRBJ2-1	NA	TGTGCCTGGAGTCTCGGAAGCTACAATGAGCAGTTCTTC	CAWSLGSYNEQFF
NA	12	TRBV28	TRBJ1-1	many	TGTGCCAGCGCTAGTTTGAACACTGAAGCTTTCTTT	CASASLNTEAFF